This entry lists 27 T cell receptor beta chains sequenced from one sample in a study of blood T cells in healthy people across ages. Next came a second PCR, run for roughly 7 to 12 cycles, which used a sample-barcoded 5' primer along with a J-beta primer mix. TCRdb reprocessed the 5' RACE reads with MiXCR, giving one entry per CDR3 protein. The table lists some 900,000 distinct CDR3 sequences, around 48% of them singletons. The sample consisted of blood. These receptors were taken from a man younger than 45 in good health.

The J gene is TRBJ2-1, the V gene TRBV5-1, with D possibly being TRBD2 (6 bases). CDR1 SGHRS and CDR2 YFSETQ come from the germline V gene. This CDR3 is 16 amino acids long. Trimming cost V 0 bases and J 2 bases, with 12 bases left between them. As DNA, the CDR3 is TGCGCCAGCAGCTTGGCAGGATCGGGGGCCTACAATGAGCAGTTCTTC. It translates to CASSLAGSGAYNEQFF.

The V call is TRBV20-1, the J call TRBJ2-1, with TRBD2 matching over 10 bases. The CDR3 totals 15 residues. Germline V gene lookup returns CDR1 DFQATT and CDR2 SNEGSKA (reference sequence). With 7 bases clipped from V and 0 bases from J, the junction kept 6 bases outside the gene matches. CDR3: CSVSGGTSSYNEQFF. DNA for the CDR3: TGCAGTGTTAGCGGGGGGACCAGCTCCTACAATGAGCAGTTCTTC.

The rearrangement joins TRBV5-6 to TRBJ1-1; weak D call: TRBD1 (6 bases). V lost 0 bases and J 5 bases, leaving 14 bases between the germline ends. CDR1 and CDR2 (germline): SGHDT, YYEEEE. The CDR3 runs to 15 residues. CDR3 bases: TGTGCCAGCAGCTTGGAGGGGGTCATGAGTACTGAAGCTTTCTTT. Translated: CASSLEGVMSTEAFF.

The chain carries TRBV2 and TRBJ1-1; 8 positions match TRBD1. The germline gives CDR1 SNHLY, CDR2 FYNNEI. The CDR3 contains 14 residues. V gave up 7 bases and J gave up 4 bases; unmatched junction bases: 8. The CDR3 sequence is CASTRTGWGTEAFF. DNA for the CDR3: TGTGCCAGCACCAGGACAGGGTGGGGCACTGAAGCTTTCTTT.

This clonotype has more than one count but fewer than ten. The gene calls are TRBV9 and TRBJ2-5; 8 nucleotides match TRBD1. The DNA end is a closer match to TRBJ2-7, so the J assignment may be wrong. Germline V gene sequence: CDR1 SGDLS, CDR2 YYNGEE. The CDR3 length is 16 residues. CDR3 region: CASSGTNPQGAYEQYF. CDR3 DNA: TGTGCCAGCAGCGGGACAAACCCACAGGGGGCCTACGAGCAGTACTTC.

This clonotype was recorded only once. The rearrangement joins TRBV12-3 or TRBV12-4 to TRBJ2-2, with 16 positions matching TRBD2. The CDR3 is 18 residues long. Germline trimming cut 6 bases from V and 4 bases from J; bases unmatched to any gene: 8. The CDR3 here is CASSRGLAGGPSTGELFF. CDR3 sequence (DNA): TGTGCCAGCAGCAGGGGACTAGCGGGAGGGCCGAGCACCGGGGAGCTGTTTTTT.

This chain joins TRBV5-1 and TRBJ2-1, with 11 positions matching TRBD2. Germline V gives CDR1 SGHRS, CDR2 YFSETQ. This CDR3 region has 16 residues. J gave up 4 bases and V 2 bases, and 5 bases lay outside the gene matches. The CDR3 protein is CASSFTGTSGYNEQFF. The CDR3 DNA is TGCGCCAGCAGCTTCACCGGGACTAGCGGTTACAATGAGCAGTTCTTC.

This rearrangement joins TRBV7-3 to TRBJ2-1, with 9 bases matching TRBD2. CDR1 is SGHTA and CDR2 is FQGTGA in the germline V gene. The length of the CDR3 is 16 residues. J lost 0 bases, V lost 5 bases, and 5 bases had no gene match. CDR3 loop: CASSLSSGDSYNEQFF. Here the CDR3 DNA reads TGTGCCAGCAGCCTCTCTAGCGGGGACTCCTACAATGAGCAGTTCTTC.

The chain combines TRBV9 with TRBJ2-1; D is unresolved. V was clipped by 2 bases and J by 5 bases, with 8 bases between them. Germline V gives CDR1 SGDLS, CDR2 YYNGEE. The CDR3 spans 13 residues. As DNA, the CDR3 is TGTGCCAGCAGCGTTGGCTCGAACAATGAGCAGTTCTTC. Residues: CASSVGSNNEQFF. The full variable domain, with the rest looked up from reference TRBV9 and TRBJ2-1, is DSGVTQTPKHLITATGQRVTLRCSPRSGDLSVYWYQQSLDQGLQFLIQYYNGEERAKGNILERFSAQQFPDLHSELNLSSLELGDSALYFCASSVGSNNEQFFGPGTRLTVL.

Regarding this clonotype: Being one base from a much bigger clone, this may be a read error. V and J are TRBV3-1 and TRBJ2-7; possible D gene TRBD1, 5 bases. The ends were cut back, 4 bases at V and 7 bases at J, with 17 bases in the middle. In germline, CDR1 is LGHDT, CDR2 YNNKEL (reference sequence). The CDR3 totals 14 residues. CDR3 in DNA: TGTGCCAGCAGCCTACCATCCAGGGTGGATGAGCAGTACTTC. Translated, it gives CASSLPSRVDEQYF.

This clonotype was observed a handful of times. V gene TRBV6-2 or TRBV6-3 combines with J gene TRBJ2-7, with D possibly matching TRBD1 (5 bases). Trimming removed 5 bases from V and 3 bases from J, with 11 bases in between. Germline lookup yields CDR1 MNHEY and CDR2 SVGEGT. The CDR3 length is 13 residues. CDR3 DNA: TGTGCCAGCAGTCCCGACAGCATCTACGAGCAGTACTTC. Translated, it gives CASSPDSIYEQYF.

The chain employs TRBV4-2 and TRBJ2-3; 9 nucleotides align to TRBD2. Trimming cost V 4 bases and J 3 bases; bases outside gene matches: 11. CDR3 length: 17 amino acids. Germline V CDR1 and CDR2: LGHNA, YNFKEQ. This CDR3 reads CASSLNGAGGRTDTQYF. CDR3 DNA: TGTGCCAGCAGCCTCAACGGGGCGGGGGGGCGGACAGATACGCAGTATTTT.

CDR3 region: CATSDVGRVETQYF. CDR3 bases: TGTGCCACCAGTGATGTTGGCAGGGTGGAGACCCAGTACTTC. V is TRBV24-1 and J is TRBJ2-5, with D possibly matching TRBD1 (5 bases). Germline V gene data show CDR1 as KGHDR and CDR2 as SFDVKD. Between the trimmed V and J ends, which lost 3 bases and 5 bases, there was a span of 12 bases. This CDR3 spans 14 amino acids.

The V gene is TRBV5-6, the J gene TRBJ1-4, with D hard to call. From germline, CDR1 is SGHDT and CDR2 YYEEEE. V lost 4 bases and J lost 0, with 10 bases in between. CDR3 length: 15 amino acids. The DNA for the CDR3 is TGTGCCAGCAGCCCACCCAGTACAACTAATGAAAAACTGTTTTTT. Translated: CASSPPSTTNEKLFF.

This clonotype was detected only a few times. The genes are TRBV5-1 and TRBJ2-3; no clear D gene. Germline V gives CDR1 SGHRS, CDR2 YFSETQ. The CDR3 is 15 residues long. Between the trimmed V and J ends, which lost 4 bases and 2 bases, there was a span of 14 bases. The CDR3 bases are TGCGCCAGCAGCCAAGGCAGGCGGTCCACAGATACGCAGTATTTT. The encoded protein is CASSQGRRSTDTQYF.

The sample holds a few counts of this clonotype. The CDR3 DNA reads as TGTGCCAGCAGTCCAAGCCCACAGGGGGTCCAAGAGACCCAGTACTTC. Residues: CASSPSPQGVQETQYF. The chain has TRBV9 and TRBJ2-5, with 8 bases identical to TRBD1. The germline CDR1 and CDR2 sequences are SGDLS and YYNGEE. This CDR3 is 16 amino acids long. V lost 5 bases and J lost 1; bases outside the gene matches: 10.

This clonotype was seen a handful of times. J is TRBJ2-5 and V is TRBV19, with TRBD1 identical over 9 bases. CDR1 and CDR2 (germline): LNHDA, SQIVND (reference sequence). V shed 6 bases, J shed 5 bases, and the junction held 4 bases outside the gene matches. This CDR3 contains 13 residues. The CDR3 sequence: CASSDRGWETQYF. In DNA form, the CDR3 reads TGTGCCAGTAGCGACAGGGGGTGGGAGACCCAGTACTTC.

This clonotype was recorded many times. The chain combines TRBV6-1 with TRBJ2-2, with 10 bases that match TRBD2. This CDR3 region has 16 residues. Unmatched junction bases numbered 11, after V lost 11 bases and J lost 2 bases. CDR1 MNHNS and CDR2 SASEGT come from the germline V gene. As DNA, the CDR3 is TGTGCCTGTGGGGGGCTAGCGGGGGCCAACACCGGGGAGCTGTTTTTT. It encodes CACGGLAGANTGELFF.

The chain joins TRBV6-5 to TRBJ1-6; no clear D. The CDR3 extends over 17 amino acids. V was cut by 1 base and J by 5 bases, with 15 bases left in between. Germline CDR1 MNHEY, CDR2 SVGAGI. As DNA, the CDR3 is TGTGCCAGCAGTTACTTCGGTGTAGGCAGGAATAATTCACCCCTCCACTTT. This sequence encodes CASSYFGVGRNNSPLHF.

The chain recombines TRBV4-2 with TRBJ2-2; 11 positions agree with TRBD2. V gave up 0 bases and J gave up 3 bases; unmatched junction bases: 3. The CDR3 length is 17 residues. The germline V gene encodes CDR1 LGHNA and CDR2 YNFKEQ. The CDR3 DNA sequence: TGTGCCAGCAGCCAAGAGCTAGCGGGGGGTTACACCGGGGAGCTGTTTTTT. This encodes CASSQELAGGYTGELFF.

The sample holds many counts of this clonotype. The chain links TRBV12-3 or TRBV12-4 to TRBJ2-3; 8 bases line up with TRBD1. After removal of 1 base from V and 3 bases from J, the junction contained 3 bases not matched to a gene. The CDR3 has 15 amino acids. The CDR3 bases are TGTGCCAGCAGTTTAGACGGGACAGGTACAGATACGCAGTATTTT. Translating gives CASSLDGTGTDTQYF.

This chain connects TRBV5-1 to TRBJ2-3, with D maybe TRBD1 (5 bases). The germline gives CDR1 SGHRS, CDR2 YFSETQ. V lost 6 bases, J lost 0 bases, and 23 bases lay in between. The CDR3 covers 18 residues. The DNA of the CDR3 is TGCGCCAGCACCAACTGGGGCCTTGCGTCCGCTAGCACAGATACGCAGTATTTT. It codes for CASTNWGLASASTDTQYF.

This clonotype was counted only a few times. The chain recombines TRBV5-8 with TRBJ1-2; 7 nucleotides line up with TRBD1. Germline CDR1 and CDR2: SGHTS and YDEGEE. Trimming removed 1 base from V and 4 bases from J; junction bases left unmatched: 10. CDR3 size: 16 residues. This chain's CDR3 is CASSLLGTANLYGYTF. The CDR3 DNA follows: TGTGCCAGCAGCTTGCTTGGGACAGCCAACCTCTATGGCTACACCTTC.

The rearrangement links TRBV27 to TRBJ2-4; D is possibly TRBD2 (5 bases). The DNA matches TRBJ2-7 better at its end, which makes the J call doubtful. CDR1 is MNHEY, CDR2 SMNVEV, per germline (reference sequence). This CDR3 region has 16 residues. The CDR3 spells CASSLNSVQSSYEQYF. CDR3 bases: TGTGCCAGCAGTTTAAATAGCGTACAATCCTCCTACGAGCAGTACTTC.

This chain uses TRBV21-1 with TRBJ2-1; the D call of TRBD1 is as the table states it, not checked on the DNA. TRBV21-1 is a known pseudogene. This CDR3 region has 14 residues. The CDR3 DNA is TGTGCCAGCATCATACAGGGGGCCAGCGATGAGCAGTTCTTC. As protein: CASIIQGASDEQFF.

This clonotype has more than one count but fewer than ten. The V and J genes are TRBV6-1 and TRBJ2-5, with TRBD2 matching over 11 bases. V lost 3 bases and J lost 5; bases outside the gene matches: 5. The CDR3 consists of 15 residues. Germline V gene sequence: CDR1 MNHNS, CDR2 SASEGT. DNA of the CDR3: TGTGCCAGCAGTGATGTTAGCGGGGGGGTTGAGACCCAGTACTTC. It specifies CASSDVSGGVETQYF.

The V and J genes are TRBV6-2 or TRBV6-3 and TRBJ2-5; 8 bases match TRBD2. In germline, CDR1 is MNHEY, CDR2 SVGEGT. This CDR3 is built from 18 residues. With 5 bases clipped from V and 0 bases from J, the junction kept 14 bases outside the gene matches. The CDR3 sequence: CASSTPSGGSQYQETQYF. Written as DNA, the CDR3 is TGTGCCAGCAGTACGCCCAGCGGGGGATCCCAGTACCAAGAGACCCAGTACTTC.